This T cell receptor (beta chain) derives from a study of regulatory T cells in long-lasting Graves disease. Study-level findings and limits: Newly diagnosed disease favored TRBV20-1 and TRBJ2-1 over persistent disease.

Time point here: newly diagnosed GD, antithyroid drugs for less than 3 months. Following extraction of RNA from PBMCs, that RNA was used to make the TCR library. V lost 6 bases and J lost 1, with 9 bases in between. The CDR3 consists of 13 residues. In germline, CDR1 is LNHDA, CDR2 SQIVND (reference sequence). In this sample, this clonotype turned up many times. Its matching antigen is unknown. Arm-PCR of CDR3 regions with iRepertoire HTBI primers generated TCR beta libraries. A single record per CDR3 protein comes from TCRdb applying MiXCR to the multiplex PCR reads. The repertoire consists of 200,000 to 250,000 distinct CDR3 sequences, with 15% to 20% occurring once and the leading ten covering roughly 23%.

The sequence derives from a female donor with Graves disease. V usage is TRBV19 and J usage is TRBJ2-5; tentatively, D is TRBD1 or TRBD2 (5 bases each). The source material was peripheral blood mononuclear cells (PBMCs), sampled at new diagnosis, from a patient treated with antithyroid drugs. This CDR3 reads CASRRGLQETQYF. CDR3 bases: TGTGCCAGTAGGAGGGGTCTCCAAGAGACCCAGTACTTC.